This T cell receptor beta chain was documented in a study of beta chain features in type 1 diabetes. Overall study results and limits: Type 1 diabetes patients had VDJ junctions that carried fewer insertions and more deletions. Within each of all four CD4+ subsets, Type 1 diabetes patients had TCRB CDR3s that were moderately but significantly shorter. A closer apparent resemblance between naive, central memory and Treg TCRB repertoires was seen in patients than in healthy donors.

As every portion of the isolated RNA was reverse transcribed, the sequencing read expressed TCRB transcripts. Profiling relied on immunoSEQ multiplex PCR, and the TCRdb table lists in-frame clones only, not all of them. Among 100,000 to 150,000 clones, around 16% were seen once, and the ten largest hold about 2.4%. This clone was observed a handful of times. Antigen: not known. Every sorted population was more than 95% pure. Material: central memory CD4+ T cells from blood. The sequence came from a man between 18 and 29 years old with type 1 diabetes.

CDR3 protein: CASSQDELGLPYEQYF. CDR3 nucleotides: TGCGCCAGCAGCCAAGATGAGCTAGGGCTCCCCTACGAGCAGTACTTC. This chain uses TRBV4-3 with TRBJ2-7, with D unclear. This CDR3 has 16 residues. V was trimmed by 0 bases and J by 2 bases, leaving 14 bases between them. CDR1 LGHNA and CDR2 YSLEER come from the germline V gene.